A single T cell receptor beta chain is shown here with its context. A read error is possible here, since a much larger clone lies one base away. Each CDR3 protein gets one entry after TCRdb re-called the RT-PCR reads with MiXCR. The repertoire holds about 700,000 distinct CDR3 sequences, with 13% to 15% as singletons. The CDR3 has 14 residues. Germline V gives CDR1 DFQATT, CDR2 SNEGSKA (reference sequence). The source is a female donor in good health, serving as a healthy control. The chain employs TRBV20-1 and TRBJ2-1; possibly TRBD2 for D (6 bases). The sample comprised memory CD4+ T cells from blood. CDR3 amino acids: CSASGGSAYNEEFF. CDR3 nucleotides: TGCAGTGCTAGTGGGGGGAGCGCCTACAATGAGGAGTTCTTC.